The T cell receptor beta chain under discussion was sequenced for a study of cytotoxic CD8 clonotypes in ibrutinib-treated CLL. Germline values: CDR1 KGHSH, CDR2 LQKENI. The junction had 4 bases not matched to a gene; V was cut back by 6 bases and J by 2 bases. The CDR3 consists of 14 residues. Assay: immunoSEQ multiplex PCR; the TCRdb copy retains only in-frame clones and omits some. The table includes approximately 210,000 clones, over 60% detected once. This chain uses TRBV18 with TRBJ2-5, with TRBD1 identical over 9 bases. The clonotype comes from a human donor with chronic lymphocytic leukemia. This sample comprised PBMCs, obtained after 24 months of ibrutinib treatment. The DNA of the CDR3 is TGTGCCAGCTCGCGGACAGGGGCTCAAGAGACCCAGTACTTC. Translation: CASSRTGAQETQYF.